This is a list of T cell receptor beta chains from one sample in a study of shared clonotypes between healthy human individuals. Clones were read by immunoSEQ multiplex PCR, and TCRdb kept only the in-frame ones, dropping some. The data hold around 1 million clones, with 76% observed a single time. The sequencing input was memory CD4+ T cells sorted from blood. These receptors all come from a man younger than 35 in good health. Both conserved end residues are part of each CDR3. The D gene is left open where the match is weak. Rows give clone size only sometimes, using once, few, many, or a class for an expanded clone.

J | length | D | V | size | DNA | CDR3
TRBJ2-7 | 15 | TRBD1 | TRBV19 | few | TGTGCCAGTAGTATAAGGGGACAGGGGTTCGCCGAGCAGTACTTC | CASSIRGQGFAEQYF
TRBJ1-5 | 15 | TRBD1 | TRBV28 | - | TGTGCCAGCAGCAAAGGGGGCAATCGAGGTCAGCCCCAGCATTTT | CASSKGGNRGQPQHF
TRBJ2-3 | 19 | TRBD2 | TRBV7-2 | - | TGTGCCAGCAGCTTGGTAGGGACTAGCGGGAAGATGGGCACAGATACGCAGTATTTT | CASSLVGTSGKMGTDTQYF
TRBJ1-1 | 13 | - | TRBV5-5 | - | TGTGCCAGCAGCTTGACAGGGAACACTGAAGCTTTCTTT | CASSLTGNTEAFF
TRBJ1-2 | 15 | - | TRBV28 | - | TGTGCCAGCAGTTTAGGCGCGGGGGACTCCTATGGCTACACCTTC | CASSLGAGDSYGYTF
TRBJ1-5 | 14 | - | TRBV6-1 | once | TGTGCCAGCAGTGAAGTGGCAGGTAATCAGCCCCAGCATTTT | CASSEVAGNQPQHF
TRBJ2-7 | 15 | - | TRBV5-1 | - | TGCGCCAGCAGCGACGGTGGGGATCTCTCCTACGAGCAGTACTTC | CASSDGGDLSYEQYF
TRBJ1-5 | 14 | - | TRBV2 | - | TGTGCCAGCATGATGTGGCAGGGAGAAGGGCCCCAGCATTTT | CASMMWQGEGPQHF
TRBJ1-1 | 13 | - | TRBV6-4 | - | TGTGCCAGCAGTGTAGATTTGAACACTGAAGCTTTCTTT | CASSVDLNTEAFF
TRBJ2-3 | 13 | TRBD1 | TRBV18 | once | TGTGCCAGCTCCGGACAGGTGGGGGATACGCAGTATTTT | CASSGQVGDTQYF
TRBJ2-2 | 14 | - | TRBV11-2 | - | TGTGCCAGCAGCTTGGTACCGTACACCGGGGAGCTGTTTTTT | CASSLVPYTGELFF
TRBJ1-4 | 14 | - | TRBV11-2 | - | TGTGCCAGCAGCCCAATGGGCACTAATGAAAAACTGTTTTTT | CASSPMGTNEKLFF
TRBJ1-1 | 12 | - | TRBV30 | - | TGTGCCTGGAGTCATATGAACACTGAAGCTTTCTTT | CAWSHMNTEAFF
TRBJ2-1 | 12 | - | TRBV5-1 | once | TGCGCCAGCAGCCGGGACAACAATGAGCAGTTCTTC | CASSRDNNEQFF
TRBJ1-2 | 15 | - | TRBV5-1 | - | TGCGCCAGCAGCTTGGAGGCAGGGGAGGTGGGCGGCTACACCTTC | CASSLEAGEVGGYTF
TRBJ1-6 | 15 | - | TRBV5-4 | - | TGTGCCAGCAGCTGGGGGAGAAGCGATAATTCACCCCTCCACTTT | CASSWGRSDNSPLHF
TRBJ1-6 | 14 | - | TRBV5-1 | - | TGCGCCAGCAGCTTGGCACAGCTTAATTCACCCCTCCACTTT | CASSLAQLNSPLHF
TRBJ1-1 | 12 | - | TRBV6-6 | few | TGTGCCAGCAGCGGGGGGAACACTGAAGCTTTCTTT | CASSGGNTEAFF
TRBJ1-6 | 17 | - | TRBV5-4 | - | TGTGCCAGCAGCTTGGGGGCCGGGAGCTCCTATAATTCACCCCTCCACTTT | CASSLGAGSSYNSPLHF
TRBJ1-2 | 12 | - | TRBV10-3 | - | TGTGCCATCAGTGAACTTGGCTATGGCTACACCTTC | CAISELGYGYTF
TRBJ2-1 | 15 | - | TRBV7-2 | - | TGTGCCAGCAGCTTATGGAGGGGGGCTGGGAATGAGCAGTTCTTC | CASSLWRGAGNEQFF
TRBJ2-7 | 13 | - | TRBV5-4 | - | TGTGCCAGCAGCCTCCAGGGTGCTTACGAGCAGTACTTC | CASSLQGAYEQYF
TRBJ1-6 | 15 | - | TRBV18 | - | TGTGCCAGCTCACCACAAGGGGGGGGAAGCTCACCCCTCCACTTT | CASSPQGGGSSPLHF
TRBJ1-3 | 18 | - | TRBV28 | - | TGTGCCAGCGCCTCCGCTTCTCCCACGGGCAGGGCTGGCAACACCATATATTTT | CASASASPTGRAGNTIYF
TRBJ1-3 | 16 | - | TRBV6-6 | - | TGTGCCAGCAGTAGAATGGACACCGTCTCTGGAAACACCATATATTTT | CASSRMDTVSGNTIYF
TRBJ2-1 | 15 | - | TRBV5-4 | - | TGTGCCAGCAGCGAAGGACTTATACCCTACAATGAGCAGTTCTTC | CASSEGLIPYNEQFF
TRBJ2-7 | 14 | - | TRBV14 | - | TGTGCCAGCAGCCCGGGACCACCCCTATCCGAGCAGTACTTC | CASSPGPPLSEQYF
TRBJ2-5 | 14 | - | TRBV4-3 | - | TGCGCCAGCAGCCAAGATCGAACTACCCAGACCCAGTACTTC | CASSQDRTTQTQYF
TRBJ1-2 | 15 | - | TRBV5-8 | - | TGTGCCAGCAGCTCGGACACAGGGTTCGGCTATGGCTACACCTTC | CASSSDTGFGYGYTF
TRBJ2-7 | 14 | TRBD1 | TRBV27 | - | TGTGCCAGCAGTTTAAAGGACAGGGGGCACGAGCAGTACTTC | CASSLKDRGHEQYF
TRBJ1-5 | 15 | TRBD1 | TRBV27 | few | TGTGCCAGCCGGGACAGGGCTTATAGCAATCAGCCCCAGCATTTT | CASRDRAYSNQPQHF
TRBJ2-1 | 15 | TRBD2 | TRBV7-9 | - | TGTGCCAGCAGCTTAGAGACTAGCATTCAGAGGGGGCAGTTCTTC | CASSLETSIQRGQFF
TRBJ2-5 | 16 | - | TRBV4-2 | - | TGTGCCAGCAGCCAAGGGGGGCTTAGCGGCTTGGGGACCCAGTACTTC | CASSQGGLSGLGTQYF
TRBJ2-7 | 15 | - | TRBV11-2 | - | TGTGCCAGCAGCTTAGTCGGGGGCAGCTCCTACGAGCAGTACTTC | CASSLVGGSSYEQYF
TRBJ2-2 | 17 | TRBD2 | TRBV28 | - | TGTGCCAGCAGCCCGACTAGCGGGACGAGGTACACCGGGGAGCTGTTTTTT | CASSPTSGTRYTGELFF
TRBJ1-6 | 14 | - | TRBV6-6 | - | TGTGCCAGCACCCATCAATCCTATAATTCACCCCTCCACTTT | CASTHQSYNSPLHF